The source of this T cell receptor (beta chain) is a study of blood T cell repertoires in COVID-19. Study at large: Specimens from acute and convalescent COVID-19 originated in the United States, Italy and Spain. Sample material is recorded as cDNA or gDNA derived from T cells, B-cell-depleted T cells, or PBMCs.

Measured with immunoSEQ multiplex PCR; TCRdb has only the in-frame clones, and not every one. The table includes 250,000 or so clones, around 82% detected once. CDR1 LGHDT and CDR2 YNNKEL come from the germline V gene (reference sequence). V gave up 2 bases and J gave up 1 base, with 5 bases separating them. This CDR3 spans 13 amino acids. This study enrolled people aged roughly 18 to 90 from about 26 US geographic areas. Sequencing was done on a sample of PBMCs or T cells enriched from blood (not recorded which). The TCR sequence derives from a man over 45 who had recovered from COVID-19. The chain employs TRBV3-1 (or the pseudogene TRBV3-2) and TRBJ1-2; D is uncertain. CDR3 nucleotide sequence: TGTGCCAGCAGCCAATCTTATAACTATGGCTACACCTTC. Translating it yields CASSQSYNYGYTF.